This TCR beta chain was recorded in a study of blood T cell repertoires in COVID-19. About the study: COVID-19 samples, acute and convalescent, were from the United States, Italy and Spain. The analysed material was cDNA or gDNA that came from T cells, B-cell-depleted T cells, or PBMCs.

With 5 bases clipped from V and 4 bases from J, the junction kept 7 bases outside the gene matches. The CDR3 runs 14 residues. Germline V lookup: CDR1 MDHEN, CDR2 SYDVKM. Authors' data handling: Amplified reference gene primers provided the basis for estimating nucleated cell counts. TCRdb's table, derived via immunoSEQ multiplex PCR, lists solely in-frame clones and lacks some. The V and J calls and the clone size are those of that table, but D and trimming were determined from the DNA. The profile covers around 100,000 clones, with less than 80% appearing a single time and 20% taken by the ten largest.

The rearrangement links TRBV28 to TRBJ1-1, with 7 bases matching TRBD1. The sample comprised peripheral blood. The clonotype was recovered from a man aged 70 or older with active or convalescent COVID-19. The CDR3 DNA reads TGTGCCAGCAGTCACGTGACAGGGAGCACTGAAGCTTTCTTT. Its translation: CASSHVTGSTEAFF.